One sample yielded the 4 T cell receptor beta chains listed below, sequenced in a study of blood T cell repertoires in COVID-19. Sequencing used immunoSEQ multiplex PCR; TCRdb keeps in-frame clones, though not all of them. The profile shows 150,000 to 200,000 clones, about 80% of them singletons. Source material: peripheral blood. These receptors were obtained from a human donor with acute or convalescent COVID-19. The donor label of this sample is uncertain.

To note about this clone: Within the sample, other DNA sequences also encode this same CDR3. The CDR3 reads CASSEKAQGYEQFF. DNA for the CDR3: TGTGCCAGCAGCGAAAAGGCTCAGGGGTATGAGCAGTTCTTC. This chain joins TRBV9 and TRBJ2-1; the D gene is possibly TRBD1 (6 bases). The germline gives CDR1 SGDLS, CDR2 YYNGEE. V was shortened by 3 bases and J by 8 bases, with 15 bases between the two germline ends. This CDR3 spans 14 amino acids.

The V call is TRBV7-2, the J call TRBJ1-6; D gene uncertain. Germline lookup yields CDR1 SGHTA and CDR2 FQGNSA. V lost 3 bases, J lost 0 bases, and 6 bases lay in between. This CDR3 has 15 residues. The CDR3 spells CASSFTSSYNSPLHF. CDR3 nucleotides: TGTGCCAGCAGCTTCACCAGCTCCTATAATTCACCCCTCCACTTT.

CDR3: CASSITSGGNTGELFF. The DNA for the CDR3 is TGTGCCAGCAGCATTACTAGCGGGGGAAACACCGGGGAGCTGTTTTTT. This rearrangement joins TRBV7-2 to TRBJ2-2, with 11 bases that match TRBD2. The CDR3 sequence is 16 residues long. CDR1 SGHTA and CDR2 FQGNSA come from the germline V gene. With V trimmed by 5 bases and J by 2 bases, 4 bases remained unmatched. The complete variable domain, with remaining parts taken from reference TRBV7-2 and TRBJ2-2, reads GAGVSQSPSNKVTEKGKDVELRCDPISGHTALYWYRQSLGQGLEFLIYFQGNSAPDKSGLPSDRFSAERTGGSVSTLTIQRTQQEDSAVYLCASSITSGGNTGELFFGEGSRLTVL.

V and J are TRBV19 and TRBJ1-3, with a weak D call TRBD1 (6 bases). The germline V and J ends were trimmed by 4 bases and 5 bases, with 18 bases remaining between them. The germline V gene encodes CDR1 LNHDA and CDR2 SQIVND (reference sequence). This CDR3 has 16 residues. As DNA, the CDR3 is TGTGCCAGTAGTACGCCAGCCTCAGGGGTCAGAAACACCATATATTTT. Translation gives CASSTPASGVRNTIYF. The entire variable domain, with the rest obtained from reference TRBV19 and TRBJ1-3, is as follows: DGGITQSPKYLFRKEGQNVTLSCEQNLNHDAMYWYRQDPGQGLRLIYYSQIVNDFQKGDIAEGYSVSREKKESFPLTVTSAQKNPTAFYLCASSTPASGVRNTIYFGEGSWLTVV.